A single sample is the source of the 27 T cell receptor beta chains below, sequenced in a study of cytomegalovirus exposure and HLA in healthy donors. Use of 60 Vbeta and 13 Jbeta primers characterized the PCR. TCRdb's copy holds only in-frame clones and misses some; the assay was immunoSEQ multiplex PCR. The sample consists of around 120,000 clones, 75% to 90% of them appearing once. Sequencing used PBMCs. All receptors come from a female donor in good health and CMV-seropositive.

This clone was seen only once. CDR3 DNA: TGCGCCAGCAGCCAAGATCCCCGCGGTAGCTCCTACAATGAGCAGTTCTTC. Its protein is CASSQDPRGSSYNEQFF. The chain employs TRBV4-1 and TRBJ2-1; D ambiguous. Trimming stripped 0 bases from V and 0 bases from J, with 12 bases between. The germline V gene has CDR1 MGHRA and CDR2 YSYEKL. CDR3 length: 17 amino acids.

J is TRBJ1-5 and V is TRBV6-6; 7 bases line up with TRBD1. Germline CDR1 and CDR2: MNHNY and SVGAGI (reference sequence). With 8 bases clipped from V and 4 bases from J, the junction kept 8 bases outside the gene matches. This CDR3 spans 14 amino acids. The CDR3 nucleotides read TGTGCCAGCCGCAGAGGACAGGCGAATCAGCCCCAGCATTTT. It codes for CASRRGQANQPQHF.

V is TRBV2 and J is TRBJ1-1, with 7 positions matching TRBD1. Germline V gene lookup returns CDR1 SNHLY and CDR2 FYNNEI. V shed 8 bases, J shed 0 bases, and the junction held 3 bases outside the gene matches. This CDR3 comprises 13 residues. The CDR3 loop reads CASQGEMNTEAFF. The CDR3 bases are TGTGCCAGCCAGGGGGAAATGAACACTGAAGCTTTCTTT.

The J gene is TRBJ1-4, the V gene TRBV30; 9 bases agree with TRBD1. V shed 4 bases and J 10 bases; nucleotides not matched to a gene: 10. This CDR3 comprises 14 residues. In germline, CDR1 is GTSNPN, CDR2 SVGIG (reference sequence). CDR3 region: CAWNGQGIGGKLFF. DNA for the CDR3: TGTGCCTGGAACGGACAGGGGATCGGGGGAAAACTGTTTTTT.

The J gene is TRBJ2-6, the V gene TRBV7-9, with 7 bases fitting TRBD2. CDR3 length equals 18 residues. Trimming took 5 bases from V and 0 from J; bases not matched to a gene: 10. CDR1 and CDR2 (germline): SEHNR, FQNEAQ (reference sequence). The DNA of the CDR3 is TGTGCCAGCAGCCCAATCAGCGGGGCCTCCTCTGGGGCCAACGTCCTGACTTTC. Protein product: CASSPISGASSGANVLTF.

This clone was recorded a few times. The chain links TRBV5-6 to TRBJ2-5, with TRBD1 matching 8 bases. The CDR3 has 14 amino acids. Germline V gives CDR1 SGHDT, CDR2 YYEEEE. V lost 4 bases to trimming and J lost 2 bases; unmatched junction nucleotides: 4. CDR3 in amino acids: CASSPGQGQETQYF. In nucleotides, the CDR3 is TGTGCCAGCAGCCCAGGACAGGGACAAGAGACCCAGTACTTC.

V usage is TRBV5-1 and J usage is TRBJ2-3; 8 bases line up with TRBD2. The germline CDR1 and CDR2 sequences are SGHRS and YFSETQ. Trimming took 9 bases from V and 0 from J; bases not matched to a gene: 15. The CDR3 consists of 17 residues. Here the CDR3 DNA reads TGCGCCAACAGATTCCCGGGCAGCGGGGGAAGCACAGATACGCAGTATTTT. Its protein product is CANRFPGSGGSTDTQYF.

This clone was seen a few times. The V call is TRBV28, the J call TRBJ2-5; D possibly corresponds to TRBD1 (5 bases). This CDR3 region has 13 residues. CDR1 is MDHEN and CDR2 is SYDVKM in the germline V gene. The V gene lost 3 bases and the J gene lost 5 bases, with 10 bases spanning the gap. CDR3 sequence reads: CASSLSQVETQYF. Written as DNA, the CDR3 is TGTGCCAGCAGTTTGTCACAGGTGGAGACCCAGTACTTC.

This sequence joins TRBV7-8 and TRBJ1-4; a possible D gene is TRBD1 (5 bases). Between the trimmed V and J ends, which lost 0 bases and 7 bases, there was a span of 15 bases. Germline V CDR1 and CDR2: SGHVS, FQNEAQ. CDR3 length equals 16 residues. This chain's CDR3 is CASSLAGGAGREKLFF. The CDR3 DNA reads TGTGCCAGCAGCTTAGCAGGAGGGGCGGGCCGTGAAAAACTGTTTTTT.

This sequence joins TRBV4-2 and TRBJ1-3, with TRBD1 matching 9 bases. Trimming took 4 bases from V and 2 from J; bases not matched to a gene: 12. The CDR3 sequence is 18 residues long. Germline V gene sequence: CDR1 LGHNA, CDR2 YNFKEQ. The CDR3 loop is CASSRAGTGIATGNTIYF. The CDR3 DNA reads as TGTGCCAGCAGCCGCGCCGGGACAGGGATTGCAACTGGAAACACCATATATTTT.

In its sample, this clone was seen once. The chain recombines TRBV4-3 with TRBJ1-1, with D possibly matching TRBD1 (5 bases). Between the trimmed V and J ends, which lost 4 bases and 1 base, there was a span of 10 bases. Germline assignment: CDR1 LGHNA and CDR2 YSLEER. The CDR3 has 14 amino acids. The CDR3 DNA reads as TGCGCCAGCAGCCTTACAAGGGGGAACACTGAAGCTTTCTTT. Translated: CASSLTRGNTEAFF.

Regarding this clone: Other DNA sequences of this sample code for an identical CDR3. The V and J genes are TRBV6-5 and TRBJ2-7; D is ambiguous. The germline V gene has CDR1 MNHEY and CDR2 SVGAGI. V lost 3 bases, J lost 4 bases, and 4 bases lay in between. The CDR3 loop spans 11 amino acids. As DNA, the CDR3 is TGTGCCAGCAGTTATCAGTACGAGCAGTACTTC. Encoded protein: CASSYQYEQYF.

The gene calls are TRBV19 and TRBJ2-5; the D gene is possibly TRBD1 (5 bases). Germline V gene lookup returns CDR1 LNHDA and CDR2 SQIVND (reference sequence). Trimming removed 6 bases at V and 5 bases at J, with 19 bases between. This CDR3 contains 15 residues. The CDR3 spells CASSQSIQEVETQYF. The CDR3 bases are TGTGCCAGTAGCCAAAGTATACAGGAAGTGGAGACCCAGTACTTC. Together with reference TRBV19 and TRBJ2-5, the CDR3 gives the full variable domain: DGGITQSPKYLFRKEGQNVTLSCEQNLNHDAMYWYRQDPGQGLRLIYYSQIVNDFQKGDIAEGYSVSREKKESFPLTVTSAQKNPTAFYLCASSQSIQEVETQYFGPGTRLLVL.

Here the CDR3 reads CASRSSYNEQFF. The CDR3, as DNA: TGTGCCAGCCGTAGCTCCTACAATGAGCAGTTCTTC. The chain employs TRBV6-4 and TRBJ2-1, with D uncertain. This CDR3 spans 12 amino acids. The V end was cut by 8 bases, the J end by 0 bases, with 5 bases between. Germline assignment: CDR1 MRHNA and CDR2 SNTAGT.

The V and J genes are TRBV5-6 and TRBJ2-7; 7 bases fit TRBD1. The V segment lost 4 bases and the J segment 3 bases; nucleotides outside the gene matches: 10. Germline V gives CDR1 SGHDT, CDR2 YYEEEE. The CDR3 spans 15 residues. In DNA form, the CDR3 reads TGTGCCAGCAGCGGAGGCCCGGGACAGCTCTACGAGCAGTACTTC. Amino acids: CASSGGPGQLYEQYF.

J is TRBJ1-2 and V is TRBV30, with D hard to call. The CDR3 is 13 residues long. With 2 bases removed from V and 4 bases from J, the gap between germline ends came to 11 bases. Germline V gene sequence: CDR1 GTSNPN, CDR2 SVGIG (reference sequence). CDR3 DNA: TGTGCCTGGAGTTTTGGTGGAGCCTATGGCTACACCTTC. Its translation is CAWSFGGAYGYTF. Supplemented by reference TRBV30 and TRBJ1-2, the full variable domain reads SQTIHQWPATLVQPVGSPLSLECTVEGTSNPNLYWYRQAAGRGLQLLFYSVGIGQISSEVPQNLSASRPQDRQFILSSKKLLLSDSGFYLCAWSFGGAYGYTFGSGTRLTVV.

This rearrangement joins TRBV19 to TRBJ2-1, with D perhaps TRBD2 (6 bases). Germline CDR1 LNHDA, CDR2 SQIVND (reference sequence). Trimming removed 7 bases at V and 4 bases at J, with 17 bases between. The CDR3 loop spans 15 amino acids. The CDR3 region is CASTPLAGMYNEQFF. CDR3 bases: TGTGCCAGTACCCCTCTGGCGGGGATGTACAATGAGCAGTTCTTC.

The chain joins TRBV5-1 to TRBJ1-1, with D maybe TRBD1 (5 bases). The CDR3 runs to 13 residues. V was shortened by 3 bases and J by 5 bases, with 11 bases between the two germline ends. Germline V lookup: CDR1 SGHRS, CDR2 YFSETQ. The chain's CDR3 is CASSSVRGTEAFF. The CDR3 DNA sequence: TGCGCCAGCAGCTCCGTAAGGGGTACTGAAGCTTTCTTT.

The J gene is TRBJ2-5, the V gene TRBV19; 10 nucleotides agree with TRBD2. This CDR3 spans 14 amino acids. With 5 bases clipped from V and 4 bases from J, the junction kept 4 bases outside the gene matches. The germline V gene encodes CDR1 LNHDA and CDR2 SQIVND (reference sequence). CDR3 protein: CASSRTSGRETQYF. The CDR3 DNA is TGTGCCAGTAGTCGGACTAGCGGAAGAGAGACCCAGTACTTC. The variable domain in full, with the rest retrieved from reference TRBV19 and TRBJ2-5, is DGGITQSPKYLFRKEGQNVTLSCEQNLNHDAMYWYRQDPGQGLRLIYYSQIVNDFQKGDIAEGYSVSREKKESFPLTVTSAQKNPTAFYLCASSRTSGRETQYFGPGTRLLVL.

The chain uses TRBV7-2 and TRBJ2-7, with D possibly TRBD1 on 6 matching bases. There are 15 residues in the CDR3. CDR1 and CDR2 (germline): SGHTA, FQGNSA. Deletions cut 0 bases from V and 1 base from J, with 10 bases between. CDR3 sequence: CASSLADQGSYEQYF. DNA for the CDR3: TGTGCCAGCAGCTTAGCGGACCAGGGGTCCTACGAGCAGTACTTC. Full variable domain (missing parts from reference TRBV7-2 and TRBJ2-7): GAGVSQSPSNKVTEKGKDVELRCDPISGHTALYWYRQSLGQGLEFLIYFQGNSAPDKSGLPSDRFSAERTGGSVSTLTIQRTQQEDSAVYLCASSLADQGSYEQYFGPGTRLTVT.

V and J are TRBV7-2 and TRBJ2-7; 11 bases fit TRBD2. Trimming took 5 bases from V and 3 from J; bases not matched to a gene: 9. Per the germline V gene, CDR1 is SGHTA and CDR2 is FQGNSA. This CDR3 comprises 16 residues. The CDR3 DNA reads as TGTGCCAGCAGCCCACGAACTAGCGGGGGTTTCTACGAGCAGTACTTC. It codes for CASSPRTSGGFYEQYF.

The chain has TRBV10-3 and TRBJ1-5, with D maybe TRBD1 (5 bases). The CDR3 spans 13 residues. V was pared by 7 bases and J by 10 bases, with 17 bases between. Germline CDR1 is ENHRY and CDR2 is SYGVKD. DNA of the CDR3: TGTGCCATCACCCCAGACGAAGGACAACCCCAGCATTTT. Translating gives CAITPDEGQPQHF.

The chain carries TRBV30 and TRBJ2-7; TRBD1 matches at 12 bases. This CDR3 has 14 residues. From germline, CDR1 is GTSNPN and CDR2 SVGIG (reference sequence). J lost 5 bases, V lost 2 bases, and 4 bases had no gene match. The chain's CDR3 is CAWSFGTGGHEQYF. Here the CDR3 DNA reads TGTGCCTGGAGTTTCGGGACAGGGGGCCACGAGCAGTACTTC.

This rearrangement joins TRBV19 to TRBJ2-1; 9 nucleotides agree with TRBD1. V gave up 0 bases and J gave up 12 bases; unmatched junction bases: 9. Germline assignment: CDR1 LNHDA and CDR2 SQIVND (reference sequence). The CDR3 extends over 15 amino acids. CDR3 nucleotide sequence: TGTGCCAGTAGTATAGAGGGACAGGGTGTCGGGGGGCAGTTCTTC. This encodes CASSIEGQGVGGQFF.

The CDR3 nucleotides are TGCAGCTCCAATGTGGGAGCTGAAGCTTTCTTT. This encodes CSSNVGAEAFF. The V and J genes are TRBV29-1 and TRBJ1-1; D unclear. With 8 bases removed from V and 6 bases from J, the gap between germline ends came to 13 bases. Germline CDR1 SQVTM, CDR2 ANQGSEA. CDR3 length: 11 residues.

The chain uses TRBV7-6 and TRBJ2-5; 8 nucleotides match TRBD2. Germline values: CDR1 SGHVS, CDR2 FNYEAQ. The CDR3 has 17 residues. With V trimmed by 7 bases and J by 0 bases, 13 bases remained unmatched. The CDR3 reads CASIPLGGGSYQETQYF. CDR3 DNA: TGTGCCAGCATTCCTCTCGGGGGGGGCTCGTACCAAGAGACCCAGTACTTC.

This chain links TRBV9 with TRBJ2-7; maybe TRBD2 (7 bases). Trimming took off 0 bases at V and 5 bases at J, with 15 bases between the two ends. CDR3 length: 15 amino acids. Germline V gene lookup returns CDR1 SGDLS and CDR2 YYNGEE. The chain's CDR3 is CASSVEGGGAHEQYF. DNA for the CDR3: TGTGCCAGCAGCGTAGAGGGAGGGGGGGCCCACGAGCAGTACTTC.